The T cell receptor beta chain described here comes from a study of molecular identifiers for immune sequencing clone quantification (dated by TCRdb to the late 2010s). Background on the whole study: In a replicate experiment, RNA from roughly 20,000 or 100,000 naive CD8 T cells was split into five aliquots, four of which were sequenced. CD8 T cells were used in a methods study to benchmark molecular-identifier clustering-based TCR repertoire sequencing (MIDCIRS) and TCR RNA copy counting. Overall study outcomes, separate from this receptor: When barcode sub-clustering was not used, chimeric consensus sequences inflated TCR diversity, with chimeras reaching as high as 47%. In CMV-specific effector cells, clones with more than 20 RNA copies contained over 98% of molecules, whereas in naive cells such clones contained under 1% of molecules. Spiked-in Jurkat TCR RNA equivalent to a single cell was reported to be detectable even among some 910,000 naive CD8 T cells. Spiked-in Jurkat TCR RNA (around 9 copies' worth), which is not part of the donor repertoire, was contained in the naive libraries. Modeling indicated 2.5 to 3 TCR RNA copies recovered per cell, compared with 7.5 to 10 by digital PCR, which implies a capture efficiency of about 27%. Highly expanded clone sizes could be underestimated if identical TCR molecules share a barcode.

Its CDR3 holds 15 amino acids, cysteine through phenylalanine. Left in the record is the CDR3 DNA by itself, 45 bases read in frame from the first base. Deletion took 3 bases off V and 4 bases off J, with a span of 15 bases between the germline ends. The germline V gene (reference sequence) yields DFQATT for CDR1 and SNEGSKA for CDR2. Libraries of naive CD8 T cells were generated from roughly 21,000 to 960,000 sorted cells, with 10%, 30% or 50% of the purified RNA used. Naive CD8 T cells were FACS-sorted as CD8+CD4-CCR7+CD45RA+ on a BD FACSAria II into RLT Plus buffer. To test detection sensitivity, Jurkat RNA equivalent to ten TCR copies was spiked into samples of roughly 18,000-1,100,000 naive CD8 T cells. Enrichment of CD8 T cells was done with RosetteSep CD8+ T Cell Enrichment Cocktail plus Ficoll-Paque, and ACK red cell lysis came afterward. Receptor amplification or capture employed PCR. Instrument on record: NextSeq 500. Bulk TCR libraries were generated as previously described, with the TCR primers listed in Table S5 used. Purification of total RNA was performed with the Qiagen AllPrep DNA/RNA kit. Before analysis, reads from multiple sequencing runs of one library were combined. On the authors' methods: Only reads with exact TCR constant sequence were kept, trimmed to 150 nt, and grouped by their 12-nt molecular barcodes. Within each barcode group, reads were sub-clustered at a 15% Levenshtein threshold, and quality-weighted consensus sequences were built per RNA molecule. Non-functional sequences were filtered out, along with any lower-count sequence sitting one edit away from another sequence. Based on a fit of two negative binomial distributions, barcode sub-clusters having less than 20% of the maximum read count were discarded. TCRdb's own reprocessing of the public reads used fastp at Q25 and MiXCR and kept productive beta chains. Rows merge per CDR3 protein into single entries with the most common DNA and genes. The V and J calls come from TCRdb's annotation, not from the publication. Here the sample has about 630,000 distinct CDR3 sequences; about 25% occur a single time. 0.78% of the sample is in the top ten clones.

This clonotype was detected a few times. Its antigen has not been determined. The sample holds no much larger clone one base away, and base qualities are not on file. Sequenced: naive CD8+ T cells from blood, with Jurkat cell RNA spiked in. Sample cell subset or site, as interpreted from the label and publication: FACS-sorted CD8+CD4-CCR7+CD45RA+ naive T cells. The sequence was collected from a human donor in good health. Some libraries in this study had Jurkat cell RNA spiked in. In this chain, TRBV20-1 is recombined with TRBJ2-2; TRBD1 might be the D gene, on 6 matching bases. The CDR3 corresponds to CSASPPGVLTGELFF. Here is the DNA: TGCAGTGCTAGTCCCCCAGGGGTCCTCACCGGGGAGCTGTTTTTT.